The 3 T cell receptor beta chains below all came from one sample that was sequenced in a study of cytomegalovirus exposure and HLA in healthy donors. Primers for the PCR totalled 60 Vbeta and 13 Jbeta. Libraries were prepared by immunoSEQ multiplex PCR; TCRdb keeps only in-frame clonotypes and omits some of them. The sample contains some 100,000 clones, 65% to 75% of which appear only once. The sample consisted of PBMCs. Source of these receptors: a woman in her 70s in good health and CMV-seropositive.

The rearrangement joins TRBV18 to TRBJ2-7, with 7 bases that match TRBD1. CDR3 size: 16 residues. With V trimmed by 1 base and J by 3 bases, 9 bases remained unmatched. CDR1 and CDR2 (germline): KGHSH, LQKENI. The CDR3 coding sequence is TGTGCCAGCTCACCACAGAGACAGGGCCTGAGCTACGAGCAGTACTTC. This sequence encodes CASSPQRQGLSYEQYF. Full variable domain (remainder filled in from reference TRBV18 and TRBJ2-7): NAGVMQNPRHLVRRRGQEARLRCSPMKGHSHVYWYRQLPEEGLKFMVYLQKENIIDESGMPKERFSAEFPKEGPSILRIQQVVRGDSAAYFCASSPQRQGLSYEQYFGPGTRLTVT.

The CDR3 protein is CASSYITDTQYF. CDR3 coding DNA: TGTGCCAGCAGTTATATCACAGATACGCAGTATTTT. The J gene is TRBJ2-3, the V gene TRBV25-1, with D uncertain. The CDR3 runs 12 residues. The germline V gene has CDR1 MGHDK and CDR2 SYGVNS. Trimming cost V 5 bases and J 2 bases, with 5 bases left between them.

The chain is built from TRBV11-1 and TRBJ2-7; TRBD1 aligns across 7 bases. CDR1 and CDR2 (germline): SGHAT, FQDESV (reference sequence). This CDR3 has 14 amino acids. J was trimmed by 6 bases and V by 1 base; bases with no gene match: 6. The CDR3 DNA reads as TGTGCCAGCAGCTTAGGACAGGGATCGGTCGAGCAGTACTTC. This encodes CASSLGQGSVEQYF. Full variable domain (missing parts from reference TRBV11-1 and TRBJ2-7): EAEVAQSPRYKITEKSQAVAFWCDPISGHATLYWYRQILGQGPELLVQFQDESVVDDSQLPKDRFSAERLKGVDSTLKIQPAELGDSAMYLCASSLGQGSVEQYFGPGTRLTVT.